This TCR beta chain derives from a study of blood T cells in healthy people across ages. This clonotype appeared a few times. Antigen specificity is unknown. The CDR3 runs to 11 residues. V lost 4 bases to trimming and J lost 13 bases, with 9 bases between them. CDR1 and CDR2 from the germline V gene are SGHDT and YYEEEE. Combining a sample-barcoded 5' primer with a J-beta primer mix, a second PCR ran for 7 to 11 cycles. Researchers report that a template-switch adaptor with 12 random nucleotides tagged each cDNA molecule. One entry per CDR3 protein results from TCRdb running MiXCR on the 5' RACE reads. The sample includes about 640,000 distinct CDR3 sequences, under 70% of them seen just once. Study-wide results and caveats: The study regarded diversity estimates from one million T cells as underestimates.

The sequence was collected from a man in his 60s in good health. The rearrangement joins TRBV5-6 to TRBJ2-6; D is unclear. What was sequenced was blood. The CDR3 here is CASSTLGVLTF. The CDR3 region has the DNA TGTGCCAGCAGCACCCTCGGGGTCCTGACTTTC.